This T cell receptor beta chain originates from a study of T cell changes during pregnancy in multiple sclerosis. V was cut by 0 bases and J by 7 bases, with 16 bases left in between. Germline values: CDR1 LNHNV, CDR2 YYDKDF (reference sequence). CDR3 length: 16 residues. The repertoire was sequenced with immunoSEQ multiplex PCR; TCRdb's copy has only in-frame clones and lacks some. The table records about 110,000 clones, approximately 89% of them present only once. Specimen: peripheral blood, collected after pregnancy. The chain has TRBV15 and TRBJ1-5; possibly TRBD1 for D (5 bases). The clonotype was recovered from a female donor with multiple sclerosis, enrolled in a pregnancy study. The DNA of the CDR3 is TGTGCCACCAGCAGAGAGGGTCGGGGGGTTCGACAGCCCCAGCATTTT. The encoded protein is CATSREGRGVRQPQHF.